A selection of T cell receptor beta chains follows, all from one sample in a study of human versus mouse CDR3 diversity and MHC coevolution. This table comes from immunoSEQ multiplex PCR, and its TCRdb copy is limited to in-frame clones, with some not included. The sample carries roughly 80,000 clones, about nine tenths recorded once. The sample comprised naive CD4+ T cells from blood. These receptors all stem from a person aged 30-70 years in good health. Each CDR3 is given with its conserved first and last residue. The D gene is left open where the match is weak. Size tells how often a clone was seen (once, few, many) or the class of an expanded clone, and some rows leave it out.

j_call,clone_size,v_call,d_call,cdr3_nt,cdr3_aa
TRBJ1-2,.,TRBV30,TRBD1,TGTGCCTGGAGTGTACGGACAGGACAGGGGGTTAATGGCTACACCTTC,CAWSVRTGQGVNGYTF
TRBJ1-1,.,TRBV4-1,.,TGCGCCAGCAGCCAAGTCCAGAGGCGGACTGAAGCTTTCTTT,CASSQVQRRTEAFF
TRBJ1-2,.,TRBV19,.,TGTGCCAGTAGTTTAGGGAGAACTGGTGGCTACACCTTC,CASSLGRTGGYTF
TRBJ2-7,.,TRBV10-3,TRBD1,TGTGCCATCAGTGACCCCGACAGGGACCTAACCTACGAGCAGTACTTC,CAISDPDRDLTYEQYF
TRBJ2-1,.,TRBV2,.,TGTGCCAGCAGTGAGCAGCGGAAGGTCTACAATGAGCAGTTCTTC,CASSEQRKVYNEQFF
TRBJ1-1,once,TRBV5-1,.,TGCGCCAGCAGCTTGGCCGGGGTCCCGAACACTGAAGCTTTCTTT,CASSLAGVPNTEAFF
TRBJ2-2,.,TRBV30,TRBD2,TGTGCCTGGAGAGGTGGAGCGGGAGGTTCTCACACCGGGGAGCTGTTTTTT,CAWRGGAGGSHTGELFF
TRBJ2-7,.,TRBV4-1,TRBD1,TGCGCCAGCAGCCAATCCCGGACAGGGGGTCCCATCGAGCAGTACTTC,CASSQSRTGGPIEQYF
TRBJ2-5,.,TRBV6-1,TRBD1,TGTGCCAGCAGTGGCCGGGACAGGGAAGAGACCCAGTACTTC,CASSGRDREETQYF
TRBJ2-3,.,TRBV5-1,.,TGCGCCAGCGCACTTGGGGCCCAAATAGATACGCAGTATTTT,CASALGAQIDTQYF
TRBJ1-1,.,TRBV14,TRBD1,TGTGCCAGCAGCCAGGCTTATGGACAGGGGAACACTGAAGCTTTCTTT,CASSQAYGQGNTEAFF
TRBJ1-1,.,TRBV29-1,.,TGCAGCGTTGTCGGAGGGGCCACTGAAGCTTTCTTT,CSVVGGATEAFF
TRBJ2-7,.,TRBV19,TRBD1,TGTGCCAGTAGCCCGCGAGCCTCCGGGACAGGGATCGACGAGCAGTACTTC,CASSPRASGTGIDEQYF
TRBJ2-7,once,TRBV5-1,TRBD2,TGCGCCAGCAGCTTGGGGTGGCTAGCGGACCTGCGGGACGAGCAGTACTTC,CASSLGWLADLRDEQYF
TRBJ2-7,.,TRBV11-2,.,TGTGCCAGCGGTTCCCGGGACACCAGAGAGCAGTACTTC,CASGSRDTREQYF
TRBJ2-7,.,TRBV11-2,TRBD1,TGTGCCAGCAGCTCCGACAGGGGGCCCACAAGCTCCTACGAGCAGTACTTC,CASSSDRGPTSSYEQYF
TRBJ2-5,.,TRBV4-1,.,TGCGCCAGCAGCCAAGCGGGGGGCGGACCCCGGGGGCAGTACTTC,CASSQAGGGPRGQYF
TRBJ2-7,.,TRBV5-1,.,TGCGCCAGCAGCTTGGCCGGGGGCGGGAGTGGCGAGCAGTACTTC,CASSLAGGGSGEQYF
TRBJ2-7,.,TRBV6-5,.,TGTGCCAGCCTTGGGGCGGGATCATCCGAGCAGTACTTC,CASLGAGSSEQYF
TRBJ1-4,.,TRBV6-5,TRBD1,TGTGCCAGCAGTAGAGGACAGGGGAGAGAAAAACTGTTTTTT,CASSRGQGREKLFF
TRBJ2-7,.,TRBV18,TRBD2,TGTGCCAGCTCACCACCTAGCGGGGATCGTTACGAGCAGTACTTC,CASSPPSGDRYEQYF
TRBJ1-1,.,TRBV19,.,TGTGCCAGTAGTACCCGGGGGTCGAACACTGAAGCTTTCTTT,CASSTRGSNTEAFF
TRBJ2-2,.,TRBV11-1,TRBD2,TGTGCCAGCAGCGCCAGACTAGCGGGGGGATTCACCGGGGAGCTGTTTTTT,CASSARLAGGFTGELFF
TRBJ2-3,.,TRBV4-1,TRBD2,TGCGCCAGCAGCCAAGGGGCTAGCGGGAGAGATACGCAGTATTTT,CASSQGASGRDTQYF
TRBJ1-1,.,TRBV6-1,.,TGTGCCAGCAGCCCCTTCCTGTACACTGAAGCTTTCTTT,CASSPFLYTEAFF
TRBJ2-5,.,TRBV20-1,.,TGCAGTGCTACGGACAAGAAGACCCAGTACTTC,CSATDKKTQYF
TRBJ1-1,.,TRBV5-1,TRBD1,TGCGCCAGCAGCTCGGACAGGGTGAACACTGAAGCTTTCTTT,CASSSDRVNTEAFF
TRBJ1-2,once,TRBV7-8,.,TGTGCCAGCAGCACCCGACAGGCGTCTGGCTACACCTTC,CASSTRQASGYTF
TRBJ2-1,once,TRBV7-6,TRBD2,TGTGCCAGCAGCTTAGGGGCGGGAGCCGTTTCCGCGCAGTTCTTC,CASSLGAGAVSAQFF
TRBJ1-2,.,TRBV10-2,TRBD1,TGCGCCAGCAAAAGGGAAACCACAGGGGCGAACTATGGCTACACCTTC,CASKRETTGANYGYTF
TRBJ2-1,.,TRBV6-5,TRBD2,TGTGCCAGCAGTTACTCTCCTAGCGGGAGTGGTAGTGAGCAGTTCTTC,CASSYSPSGSGSEQFF
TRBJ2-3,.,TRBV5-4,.,TGTGCCAGCAGCTTGGGTGGAGGCACCTTCACAGATACGCAGTATTTT,CASSLGGGTFTDTQYF